This TCR beta chain was profiled in a study of cytotoxic CD8 clonotypes in ibrutinib-treated CLL (dated by TCRdb to the early 2020s). Regarding the study in general: In this cohort, about 15 patients were treatment-naive and about a dozen were relapsed/refractory, while around 18 had unmutated IGHV. Partial responses were observed in some 24 patients and complete responses in 2; after a median follow-up of around 68 months, remission was maintained in approximately 14 patients and progression was observed in about twelve. Samples at response were collected after a median of approximately twelve months of treatment, with a range of about 6 to 40 months. An average of roughly 250,000 productive templates and 94,082 productive rearrangements was obtained per sample. Of the roughly 86 participants in the trial, about 26 had longitudinal samples available. Cryopreserved peripheral blood mononuclear cells were collected before treatment, at response, and at either disease progression or sustained remission. All remission and progressive disease samples were collected while patients were still receiving ibrutinib.

On a MiSeq, deep resolution sequencing aimed for a depth between 1 in 1 million and 1 in 200,000 T cells, with each clonotype covered roughly 10x on average. The immunoSEQ hsTCRB Kit was used to generate the TCR beta libraries. The source study handled its data this way. The data were analyzed with ImmunoSEQ Analyzer and ImmunoSEQ Data Assistant, and V, D and J gene assignments followed IMGT definitions. Clonality, with values ranging from 0 to 1, was calculated as one minus the normalized Shannon entropy of productive rearrangement frequencies. Public clonotype analysis was restricted to overrepresented clonotypes comprising at least 0.05% of each patient's repertoire. Some 13 age-matched healthy donor repertoires from immuneACCESS served as clonality controls. TCRdb holds this immuneACCESS table with in-frame rearrangements only. Some clones are missing; in checked studies, unresolved V genes explain under half, and the rest has no known cause. D and trimming were read from the DNA, whereas the V and J calls and clone size are those reported in that table. The sample data list about 160,000 clones, and about 88% of these were observed just once. The ten largest clones represent about 2.9% of the sample.

The sample's time point, from its label and the paper: progressive disease on ibrutinib. For TCR beta library preparation, approximately 2 micrograms of genomic DNA were extracted from the cryopreserved PBMCs. High-throughput TCR beta sequencing was performed on longitudinal blood samples from CLL patients receiving ibrutinib monotherapy. The patients were enrolled in a single-center, open-label phase 2 trial of ibrutinib monotherapy. Study-wide conclusions, independent of this receptor: Public clonotypes were rare and either shrank or stayed stable during treatment, and the rise in clonality at ibrutinib response reflected expansion of private clonotypes. At baseline, clonality was higher than in age-matched healthy donors and showed a strong correlation with circulating CD8+ T-cell counts. Sampling times were not matched between sustained-remission and progressing patients, and lymph node repertoires were not studied. Clonality increased at ibrutinib response, stayed stable in sustained remission, and fell back toward baseline at progression.

The CDR3 spans 13 residues, from the cysteine through the phenylalanine. Only the CDR3 DNA is retained, 39 bases long and in frame from the first base. CDR1 is given as MNHEY and CDR2 as SVGAGI, both from the germline V gene. Trimming takes 6 bases off V and 3 bases off J; junction bases not matched to a gene: 4. A remark on this clone: Its antigen is unknown. No clone much larger than this one lies a single base away; base qualities are absent.

The chain couples TRBV6-5 to TRBJ2-7, and 8 junction bases match TRBD2. The specimen was PBMCs, collected at disease progression, from a patient treated with ibrutinib. The receptor was derived from a human donor with chronic lymphocytic leukemia. The sequenced DNA: TGTGCCAGCAGGCAGCGGGAGAGCTACGAGCAGTACTTC. The resulting protein is CASRQRESYEQYF.